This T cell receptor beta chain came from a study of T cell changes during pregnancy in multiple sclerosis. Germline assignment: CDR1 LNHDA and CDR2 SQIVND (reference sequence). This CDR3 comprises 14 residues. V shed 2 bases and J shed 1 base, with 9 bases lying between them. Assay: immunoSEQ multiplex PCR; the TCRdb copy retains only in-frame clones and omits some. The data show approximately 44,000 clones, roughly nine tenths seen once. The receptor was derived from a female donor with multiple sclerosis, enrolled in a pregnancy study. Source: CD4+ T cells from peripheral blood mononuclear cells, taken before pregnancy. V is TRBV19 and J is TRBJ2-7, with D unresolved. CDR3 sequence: CASSIPSVSYEQYF. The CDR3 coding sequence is TGTGCCAGTAGTATACCCTCAGTTTCCTACGAGCAGTACTTC.